This paragraph reports one TCR beta chain. Its antigen is not identified. The data originate from a study of identical twins. Whole-study findings and limits: Those out-of-frame alpha sequences shared by twins showed an excess of low generation probability.

Germline loops: CDR1 MGHRA, CDR2 YSYEKL. V trimming: 0 bases; J trimming: 2 bases; junction bases outside the gene matches: 7. This CDR3 contains 17 residues. MiXCR, applied by TCRdb to the 5' RACE reads, yields one record per CDR3 protein. This sample has 750,000 to 950,000 distinct CDR3 sequences, with roughly an eighth found just once. The same data also contributed to another study, on yellow fever vaccine responses in identical twins.

Sample: PBMCs. The TCR sequence derives from a woman younger than 35 in good health. The rearrangement joins TRBV4-1 to TRBJ2-1, with 7 bases lining up with TRBD2. CDR3 in amino acids: CASSQEGSGAPYNEQFF. In nucleotides, the CDR3 is TGCGCCAGCAGCCAAGAGGGAAGCGGGGCCCCCTACAATGAGCAGTTCTTC.